The TCR beta chain under discussion was sequenced for a study of shared clonotypes between healthy human individuals. J lost 5 bases, V lost 4 bases, and 15 bases had no gene match. The germline gives CDR1 SGHNT, CDR2 YYREEE (reference sequence). The CDR3 is made up of 16 amino acids. Regarding this clone: Its antigen remains unidentified.

Broader study findings: Naive subsets generally exceeded memory subsets in estimated richness. Non-shared clonotypes had lower generation probabilities than clonotypes shared by all four sorted-subset donors.

For every subset, genomic DNA was evenly distributed across several immunoSEQ plates. An approximately 200 ng quantity of DNA, approximately 29,000 T cell genomes, went into the sorted-subset replicate PCRs. Sequencing was performed with immunoSEQ multiplex PCR; in TCRdb, only in-frame clones are kept and a portion is missing. The profile shows over a million clones, about four fifths of them singletons. The sequencing input was memory CD4+ T cells from PBMCs. The subset: CD45RA-negative fraction. This TCR was recovered from a young man in good health. Some clones in this sample may be carry-over from other donors' samples. The chain uses TRBV5-4 and TRBJ2-7; 7 bases fit TRBD2. The CDR3 nucleotides read TGTGCCAGCAGCCATCTCAAGACTAGCAGTGTCGACGAGCAGTACTTC. This encodes CASSHLKTSSVDEQYF.